Shown below are 3 T cell receptor beta chains from a single sample sequenced in a study of early T cells in non-severe SARS-CoV-2 infection. TCRdb used MiXCR to reprocess the 5' RACE reads, holding one entry per CDR3 protein. The table includes 85,000 to 90,000 distinct CDR3 sequences, about 15% detected once. The sequenced material came from whole blood. These receptors came from an adult who was a healthcare worker with PCR-confirmed SARS-CoV-2 infection or an uninfected control (not recorded which).

This clonotype came up a few times. This chain uses TRBV9 with TRBJ2-1, with D maybe TRBD2 (5 bases). Germline V gene lookup returns CDR1 SGDLS and CDR2 YYNGEE. Deletions cut 0 bases from V and 9 bases from J, with 19 bases between. The CDR3 extends over 16 amino acids. CDR3: CASSVGSRGGESEQFF. The DNA of the CDR3 is TGTGCCAGCAGCGTAGGATCTCGGGGTGGAGAGTCTGAGCAGTTCTTC. The full variable domain, in which reference TRBV9 and TRBJ2-1 provide the parts outside the CDR3, is DSGVTQTPKHLITATGQRVTLRCSPRSGDLSVYWYQQSLDQGLQFLIQYYNGEERAKGNILERFSAQQFPDLHSELNLSSLELGDSALYFCASSVGSRGGESEQFFGPGTRLTVL.

The V gene is TRBV12-3 or TRBV12-4, the J gene TRBJ1-2, with D uncertain. This CDR3 region has 14 residues. Trimming left V 6 bases short and J 5 bases short, with 16 bases between. The CDR3 is CASSPSLFGYGYTF. CDR3 in DNA: TGTGCCAGCAGCCCCTCCCTCTTTGGGTATGGCTACACCTTC.

In its sample, this clonotype was seen a few times. J is TRBJ1-6 and V is TRBV5-4; D is undetermined. V lost 1 base to trimming and J lost 4 bases, with 3 bases between them. This CDR3 has 13 residues. Germline V gene data show CDR1 as SGHNT and CDR2 as YYREEE (reference sequence). DNA for the CDR3: TGTGCCAGCAGCTTGTCTTATAATTCACCCCTCCACTTT. It translates to CASSLSYNSPLHF.